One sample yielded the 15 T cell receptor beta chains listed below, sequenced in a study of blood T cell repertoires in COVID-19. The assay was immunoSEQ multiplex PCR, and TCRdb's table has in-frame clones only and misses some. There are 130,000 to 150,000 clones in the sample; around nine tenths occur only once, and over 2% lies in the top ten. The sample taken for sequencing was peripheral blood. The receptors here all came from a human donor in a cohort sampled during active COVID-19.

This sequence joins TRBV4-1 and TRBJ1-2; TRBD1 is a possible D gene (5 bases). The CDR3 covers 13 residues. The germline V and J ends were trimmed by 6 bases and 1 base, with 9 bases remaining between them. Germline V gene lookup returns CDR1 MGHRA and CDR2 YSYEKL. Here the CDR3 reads CASRDTFNYGYTF. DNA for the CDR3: TGCGCCAGCAGGGACACCTTTAACTATGGCTACACCTTC.

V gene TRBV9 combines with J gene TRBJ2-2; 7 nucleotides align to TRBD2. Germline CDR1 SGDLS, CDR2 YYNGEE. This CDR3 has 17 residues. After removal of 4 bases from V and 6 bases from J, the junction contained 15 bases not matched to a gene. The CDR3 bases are TGTGCCAGCAGCCAAATCCCGGCGGGAGACCGGGCCGGGGAGCTGTTTTTT. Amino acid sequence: CASSQIPAGDRAGELFF.

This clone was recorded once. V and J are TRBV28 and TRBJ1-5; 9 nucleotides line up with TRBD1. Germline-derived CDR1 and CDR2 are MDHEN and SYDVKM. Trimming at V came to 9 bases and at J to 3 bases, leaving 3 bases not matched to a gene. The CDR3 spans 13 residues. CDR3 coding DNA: TGTGCCAGTGGGGACAGGGCCAATCAGCCCCAGCATTTT. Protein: CASGDRANQPQHF.

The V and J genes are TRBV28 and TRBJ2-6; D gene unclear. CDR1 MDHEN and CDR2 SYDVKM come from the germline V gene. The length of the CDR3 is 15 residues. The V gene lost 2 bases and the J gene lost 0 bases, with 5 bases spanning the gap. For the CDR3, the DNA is TGTGCCAGCAGTTTAGGCGGCTCTGGGGCCAACGTCCTGACTTTC. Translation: CASSLGGSGANVLTF. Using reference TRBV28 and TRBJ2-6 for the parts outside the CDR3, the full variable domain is DVKVTQSSRYLVKRTGEKVFLECVQDMDHENMFWYRQDPGLGLRLIYFSYDVKMKEKGDIPEGYSVSREKKERFSLILESASTNQTSMYLCASSLGGSGANVLTFGAGSRLTVL.

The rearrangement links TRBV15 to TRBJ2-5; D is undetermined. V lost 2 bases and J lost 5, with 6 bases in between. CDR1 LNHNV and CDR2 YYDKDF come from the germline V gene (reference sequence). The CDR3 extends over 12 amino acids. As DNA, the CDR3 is TGTGCCACCAGCAGATCCAGGGAGACCCAGTACTTC. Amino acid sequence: CATSRSRETQYF.

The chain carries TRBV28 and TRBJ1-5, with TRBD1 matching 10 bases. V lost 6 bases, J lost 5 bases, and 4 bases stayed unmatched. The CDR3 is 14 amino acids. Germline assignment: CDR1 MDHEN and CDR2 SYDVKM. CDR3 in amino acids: CASRGTGEHQPQHF. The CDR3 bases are TGTGCCAGCAGGGGGACAGGGGAGCATCAGCCCCAGCATTTT.

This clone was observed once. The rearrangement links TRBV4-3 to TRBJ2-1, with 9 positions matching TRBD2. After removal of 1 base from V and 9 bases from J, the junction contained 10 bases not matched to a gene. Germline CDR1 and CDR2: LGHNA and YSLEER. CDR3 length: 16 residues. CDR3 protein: CASSQGSGAGGVEQFF. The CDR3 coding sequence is TGCGCCAGCAGCCAAGGCTCTGGAGCGGGGGGTGTTGAGCAGTTCTTC.

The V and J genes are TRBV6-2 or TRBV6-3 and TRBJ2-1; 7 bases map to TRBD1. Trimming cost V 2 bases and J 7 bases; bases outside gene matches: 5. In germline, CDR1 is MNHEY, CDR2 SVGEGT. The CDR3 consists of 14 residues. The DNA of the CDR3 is TGTGCCAGCAGTTACGTAGACAGGGCAAATGAGCAGTTCTTC. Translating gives CASSYVDRANEQFF.

CDR3 coding DNA: TGTGCCAGCAGCTTAGGCGGCGGGGTTGAGACCCAGTACTTC. Amino acids: CASSLGGGVETQYF. This chain connects TRBV7-3 to TRBJ2-5; a weak D match, TRBD2 (6 bases). Germline V lookup: CDR1 SGHTA, CDR2 FQGTGA. The CDR3 runs to 14 residues. Deletions cut 2 bases from V and 5 bases from J, with 12 bases between.

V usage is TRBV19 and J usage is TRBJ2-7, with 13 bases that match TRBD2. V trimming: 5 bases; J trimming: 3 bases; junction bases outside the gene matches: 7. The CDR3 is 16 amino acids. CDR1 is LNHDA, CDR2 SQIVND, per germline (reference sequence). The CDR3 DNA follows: TGTGCCAGTAGTTCCGGGACTAGCGGGATCAGCTACGAGCAGTACTTC. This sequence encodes CASSSGTSGISYEQYF.

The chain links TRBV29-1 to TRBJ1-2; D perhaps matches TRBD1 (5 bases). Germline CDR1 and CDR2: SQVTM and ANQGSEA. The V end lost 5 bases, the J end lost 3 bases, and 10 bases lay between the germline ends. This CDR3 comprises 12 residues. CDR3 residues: CSVLDIDYGYTF. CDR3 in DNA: TGCAGCGTTCTGGACATCGACTATGGCTACACCTTC.

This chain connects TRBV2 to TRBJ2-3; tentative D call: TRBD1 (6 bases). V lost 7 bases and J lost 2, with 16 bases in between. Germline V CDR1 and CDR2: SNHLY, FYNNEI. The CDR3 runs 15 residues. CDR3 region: CASNLGQLLTDTQYF. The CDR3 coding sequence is TGTGCCAGCAACCTTGGACAGCTACTCACAGATACGCAGTATTTT.

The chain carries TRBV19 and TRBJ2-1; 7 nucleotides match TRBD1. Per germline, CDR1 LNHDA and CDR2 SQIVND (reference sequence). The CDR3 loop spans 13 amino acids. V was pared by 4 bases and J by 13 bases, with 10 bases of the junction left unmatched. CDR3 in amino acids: CASSTTGDVYQFF. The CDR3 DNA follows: TGTGCCAGTAGTACCACAGGGGACGTCTACCAGTTCTTC. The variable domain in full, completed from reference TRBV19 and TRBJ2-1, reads DGGITQSPKYLFRKEGQNVTLSCEQNLNHDAMYWYRQDPGQGLRLIYYSQIVNDFQKGDIAEGYSVSREKKESFPLTVTSAQKNPTAFYLCASSTTGDVYQFFGPGTRLTVL.

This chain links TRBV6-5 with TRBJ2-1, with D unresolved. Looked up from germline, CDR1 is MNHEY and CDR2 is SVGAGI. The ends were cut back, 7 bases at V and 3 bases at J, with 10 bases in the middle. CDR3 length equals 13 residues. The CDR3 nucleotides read TGTGCCAGCACCGCTACTGGCTACAATGAGCAGTTCTTC. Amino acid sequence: CASTATGYNEQFF.

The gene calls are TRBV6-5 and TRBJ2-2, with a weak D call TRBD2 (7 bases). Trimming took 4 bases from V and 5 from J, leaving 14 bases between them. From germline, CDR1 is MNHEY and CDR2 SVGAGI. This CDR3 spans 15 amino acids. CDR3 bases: TGTGCCAGCAGTTTAACAGCGGGACAAACCGGGGAGCTGTTTTTT. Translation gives CASSLTAGQTGELFF.